A single sample is the source of the 13 T cell receptor beta chains below, sequenced in a study of T cell repertoires in cytomegalovirus infection. One entry per CDR3 protein, called by TCRdb with MiXCR from the reads. The sample has about 740,000 distinct CDR3 sequences; approximately 34% are singletons. The sample consisted of PBMCs. The source of these receptors is a human donor in good health (CMV status not recorded). Some clones in this sample may be carry-over from other donors' samples.

This clonotype was counted a single time. One end of the junction varies from germline; a read error may be responsible. This chain links TRBV7-2 with TRBJ1-6; D not certain. Germline CDR1 is SGHTA and CDR2 is FQGNSA. The CDR3 runs to 12 residues. The CDR3 bases are TGTGCCAGCATCCCATATAATTCACCCCTCCAATTT. Translating it yields CASIPYNSPLQF.

This clonotype turned up a few times. The chain is built from TRBV27 and TRBJ2-3, with TRBD2 identical over 13 bases. The V segment lost 5 bases and the J segment 6 bases; nucleotides outside the gene matches: 5. The CDR3 covers 15 residues. Germline V lookup: CDR1 MNHEY, CDR2 SMNVEV (reference sequence). CDR3 sequence: CASSELAGGFDTQYF. DNA for the CDR3: TGTGCCAGCAGTGAACTAGCGGGGGGGTTCGATACGCAGTATTTT.

This chain uses TRBV19 with TRBJ2-1, with D uncertain. This CDR3 is 13 amino acids long. From germline, CDR1 is LNHDA and CDR2 SQIVND (reference sequence). The V end was cut by 3 bases, the J end by 10 bases, with 13 bases between. CDR3 in DNA: TGTGCCAGTAGTATTCGGGCTTTAGAGGAGCAGTTCTTC. It encodes CASSIRALEEQFF.

V gene TRBV12-3 or TRBV12-4 combines with J gene TRBJ1-4, with D tentatively TRBD1 (5 bases). CDR3 length: 11 amino acids. The ends were cut back, 9 bases at V and 8 bases at J, with 10 bases in the middle. CDR3 in amino acids: CASGGDEKLFF. Written as DNA, the CDR3 is TGTGCCAGTGGAGGGGACGAAAAACTGTTTTTT.

V usage is TRBV7-9 and J usage is TRBJ2-5, with 7 positions matching TRBD2. The V gene end was trimmed by 1 base and the J gene end by 5 bases; junction bases not matched to a gene: 7. CDR1 is SEHNR and CDR2 is FQNEAQ in the germline V gene (reference sequence). The CDR3 is 15 amino acids. Here the CDR3 reads CASSLGNRGGETQYF. The CDR3 region has the DNA TGTGCCAGCAGCTTAGGGAACCGGGGAGGGGAGACCCAGTACTTC. Drawing the rest from reference TRBV7-9 and TRBJ2-5, the complete variable domain is DTGVSQNPRHKITKRGQNVTFRCDPISEHNRLYWYRQTLGQGPEFLTYFQNEAQLEKSRLLSDRFSAERPKGSFSTLEIQRTEQGDSAMYLCASSLGNRGGETQYFGPGTRLLVL.

The chain links TRBV28 to TRBJ1-2; TRBD1 might be the D (5 bases). V was clipped by 5 bases and J by 8 bases, with 15 bases between them. Germline V CDR1 and CDR2: MDHEN, SYDVKM. The CDR3 contains 13 residues. The CDR3, as DNA: TGTGCCAGCAGTAAAGAGGGGTTCAGGGGCTACACCTTC. Translated: CASSKEGFRGYTF.

The chain combines TRBV19 with TRBJ1-3; D unresolved. This CDR3 is 15 amino acids long. V lost 4 bases, J lost 0 bases, and 10 bases lay in between. Germline CDR1 reads LNHDA; CDR2 reads SQIVND (reference sequence). In DNA form, the CDR3 reads TGTGCCAGTAGTACCTCCGGAGTCTCTGGAAACACCATATATTTT. Translation: CASSTSGVSGNTIYF.

The sample holds a few counts of this clonotype. V is TRBV28 and J is TRBJ1-4; tentative D call: TRBD1 (5 bases). The CDR3 covers 13 residues. CDR1 is MDHEN and CDR2 is SYDVKM in the germline V gene. Trimming removed 9 bases from V and 8 bases from J, with 16 bases in between. The CDR3 DNA is TGTGCCAGTAGATTGCCGGGGGAAGAAAAACTGTTTTTT. This encodes CASRLPGEEKLFF.

This clonotype appeared a few times. The chain joins TRBV7-8 to TRBJ2-3; TRBD2 matches at 7 bases. Germline V gives CDR1 SGHVS, CDR2 FQNEAQ. The V and J ends lost 6 bases and 6 bases, in that order; junction bases with no gene match: 15. The CDR3 has 16 residues. In nucleotides, the CDR3 is TGTGCCAGCAGTCCTCCGGAAGCGGGACCTGCCGATACGCAGTATTTT. Translation gives CASSPPEAGPADTQYF.

This rearrangement joins TRBV28 to TRBJ1-3; D remains unclear. V gave up 8 bases and J gave up 7 bases, with 6 bases separating them. The germline gives CDR1 MDHEN, CDR2 SYDVKM. The CDR3 is 10 amino acids. CDR3 nucleotide sequence: TGTGCCAGCCTTTCGAACACCATATATTTT. As protein: CASLSNTIYF.

In its sample, this clonotype was seen once. The rearrangement links TRBV2 to TRBJ1-2, with D unresolved. CDR3 length equals 14 residues. Germline lookup yields CDR1 SNHLY and CDR2 FYNNEI. The ends were cut back, 6 bases at V and 5 bases at J, with 16 bases in the middle. CDR3 in DNA: TGTGCCAGCAGCCCCCGGGGTAGAGAGTATGGCTACACCTTC. It specifies CASSPRGREYGYTF.

The V call is TRBV24-1, the J call TRBJ1-6; TRBD1 agrees at 7 bases. With 4 bases clipped from V and 7 bases from J, the junction kept 6 bases outside the gene matches. The CDR3 totals 15 residues. Looked up from germline, CDR1 is KGHDR and CDR2 is SFDVKD. CDR3: CATSEGTGANSPLHF. The CDR3, as DNA: TGTGCCACCAGTGAGGGAACAGGGGCGAATTCACCCCTCCACTTT.

This clonotype was observed a handful of times. V usage is TRBV28 and J usage is TRBJ1-6; D remains unclear. V lost 1 base to trimming and J lost 6 bases, with 10 bases between them. Germline V gives CDR1 MDHEN, CDR2 SYDVKM. This CDR3 has 15 residues. The CDR3 sequence is CASSLFSGINSPLHF. The CDR3 nucleotides are TGTGCCAGCAGTTTATTTAGTGGGATTAATTCACCCCTCCACTTT.